This T cell receptor (beta chain) was found in a study of Graves' ophthalmopathy and Graves' hyperthyroidism. This clonotype was seen ten or more times. Its antigen is unidentified. Overall study results and limits: Blood also harbored most expanded thyroid clonotypes above 0.001 frequency.

Ophthalmopathy not arising within 18 months of follow-up defined hyperthyroidism as stable. Other autoimmune diseases, uncontrolled infections, pregnancy or lactation ruled patients out of participation. Fresh peripheral blood (approximately 9.5 ml) yielded the PBMCs. This CDR3 comprises 15 residues. The germline V gene encodes CDR1 MDHEN and CDR2 SYDVKM. V shed 7 bases and J 3 bases; nucleotides not matched to a gene: 9. Amplified TCR beta CDR3 regions were obtained using RNA transcripts as template. HTBI primers served in a first-round RT-PCR, which a second-round multiplex PCR followed. TCRdb reprocessed the multiplex PCR reads via MiXCR and lists one record per CDR3 protein. The sample has around 400,000 distinct CDR3 sequences; approximately 21% are singletons.

This sequence was found in a woman aged 18-29 years with stable Graves' hyperthyroidism. Sequences were obtained from peripheral blood. V usage is TRBV28 and J usage is TRBJ2-7; 10 bases match TRBD2. The CDR3 region has the DNA TGTGCCAGCACCCCTGGACTAGCGGAACTCTACGAGCAGTACTTC. This codes for CASTPGLAELYEQYF.